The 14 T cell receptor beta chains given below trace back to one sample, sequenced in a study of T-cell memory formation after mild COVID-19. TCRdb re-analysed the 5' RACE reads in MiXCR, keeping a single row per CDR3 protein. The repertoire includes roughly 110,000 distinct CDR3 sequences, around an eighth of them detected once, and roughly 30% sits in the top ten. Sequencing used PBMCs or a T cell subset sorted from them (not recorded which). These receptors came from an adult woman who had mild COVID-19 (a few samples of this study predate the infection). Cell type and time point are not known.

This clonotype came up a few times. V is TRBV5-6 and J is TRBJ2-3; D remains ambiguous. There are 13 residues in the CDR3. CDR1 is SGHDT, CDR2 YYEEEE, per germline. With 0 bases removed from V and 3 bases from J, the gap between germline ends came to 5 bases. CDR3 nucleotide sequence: TGTGCCAGCAGCTTGGGACGGACAGATACGCAGTATTTT. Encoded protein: CASSLGRTDTQYF.

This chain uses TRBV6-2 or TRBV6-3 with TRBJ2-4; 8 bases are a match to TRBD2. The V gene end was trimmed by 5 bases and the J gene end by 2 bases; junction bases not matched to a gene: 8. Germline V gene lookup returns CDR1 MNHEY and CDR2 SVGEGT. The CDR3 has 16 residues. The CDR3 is CASSTGGEDPKNIQYF. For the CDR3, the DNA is TGTGCCAGCAGTACGGGGGGGGAGGACCCCAAAAACATTCAGTACTTC.

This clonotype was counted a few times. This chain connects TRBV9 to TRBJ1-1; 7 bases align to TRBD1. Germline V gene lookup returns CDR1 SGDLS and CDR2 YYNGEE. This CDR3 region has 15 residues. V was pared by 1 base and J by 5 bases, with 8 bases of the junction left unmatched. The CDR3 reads CASSVSTGPGTEAFF. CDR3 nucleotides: TGTGCCAGCAGCGTATCGACAGGGCCGGGGACTGAAGCTTTCTTT. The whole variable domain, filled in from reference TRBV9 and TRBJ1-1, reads DSGVTQTPKHLITATGQRVTLRCSPRSGDLSVYWYQQSLDQGLQFLIQYYNGEERAKGNILERFSAQQFPDLHSELNLSSLELGDSALYFCASSVSTGPGTEAFFGQGTRLTVV.

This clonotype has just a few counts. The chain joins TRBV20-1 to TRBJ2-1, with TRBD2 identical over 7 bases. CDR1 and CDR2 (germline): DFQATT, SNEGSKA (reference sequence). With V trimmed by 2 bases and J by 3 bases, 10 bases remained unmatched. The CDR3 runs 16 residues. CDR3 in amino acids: CSARPTRLAGYNEQFF. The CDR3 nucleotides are TGCAGTGCTAGACCGACCCGACTAGCTGGCTACAATGAGCAGTTCTTC.

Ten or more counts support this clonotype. CDR3 loop: CASYGLAVHNEQFF. CDR3 sequence (DNA): TGTGCCAGCTACGGACTAGCGGTCCACAATGAGCAGTTCTTC. This rearrangement joins TRBV7-9 to TRBJ2-1; 10 bases match TRBD2. The CDR3 spans 14 residues. Germline CDR1 and CDR2: SEHNR and FQNEAQ (reference sequence). Trimming at V came to 8 bases and at J to 5 bases, leaving 6 bases not matched to a gene.

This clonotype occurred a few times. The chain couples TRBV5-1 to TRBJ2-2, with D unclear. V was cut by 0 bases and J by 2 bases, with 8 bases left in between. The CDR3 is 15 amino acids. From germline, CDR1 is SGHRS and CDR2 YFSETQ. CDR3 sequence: CASSLVEANTGELFF. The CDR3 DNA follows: TGCGCCAGCAGCTTGGTGGAAGCTAACACCGGGGAGCTGTTTTTT. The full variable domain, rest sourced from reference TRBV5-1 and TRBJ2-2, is KAGVTQTPRYLIKTRGQQVTLSCSPISGHRSVSWYQQTPGQGLQFLFEYFSETQRNKGNFPGRFSGRQFSNSRSEMNVSTLELGDSALYLCASSLVEANTGELFFGEGSRLTVL.

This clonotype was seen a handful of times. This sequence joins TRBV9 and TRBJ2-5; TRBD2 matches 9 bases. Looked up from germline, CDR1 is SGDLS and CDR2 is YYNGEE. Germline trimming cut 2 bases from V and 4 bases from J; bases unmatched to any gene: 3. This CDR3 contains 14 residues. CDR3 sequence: CASSVLAGAETQYF. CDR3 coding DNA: TGTGCCAGCAGCGTTTTAGCGGGAGCAGAGACCCAGTACTTC. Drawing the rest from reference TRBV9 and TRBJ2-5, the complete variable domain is DSGVTQTPKHLITATGQRVTLRCSPRSGDLSVYWYQQSLDQGLQFLIQYYNGEERAKGNILERFSAQQFPDLHSELNLSSLELGDSALYFCASSVLAGAETQYFGPGTRLLVL.

The CDR3 reads CASSRGTSPYEQYF. CDR3 coding DNA: TGTGCCAGCAGTCGCGGGACTAGCCCCTACGAGCAGTACTTC. The chain combines TRBV12-3 or TRBV12-4 with TRBJ2-7; 9 bases are shared with TRBD2. The V and J ends lost 5 bases and 2 bases, in that order; junction bases with no gene match: 4. There are 14 residues in the CDR3.

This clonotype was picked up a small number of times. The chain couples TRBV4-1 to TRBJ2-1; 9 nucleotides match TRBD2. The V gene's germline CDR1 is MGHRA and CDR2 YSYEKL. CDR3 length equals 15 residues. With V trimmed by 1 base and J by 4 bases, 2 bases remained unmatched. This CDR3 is CASSQVTSGYNEQFF. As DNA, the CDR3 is TGCGCCAGCAGCCAAGTTACTAGCGGGTACAATGAGCAGTTCTTC.

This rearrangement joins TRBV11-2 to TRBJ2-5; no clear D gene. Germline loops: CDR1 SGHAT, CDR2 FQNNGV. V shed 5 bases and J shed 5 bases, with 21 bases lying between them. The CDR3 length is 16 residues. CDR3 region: CASSPPNGLVKETQYF. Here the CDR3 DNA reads TGTGCCAGCAGCCCCCCCAATGGGCTCGTCAAGGAGACCCAGTACTTC.

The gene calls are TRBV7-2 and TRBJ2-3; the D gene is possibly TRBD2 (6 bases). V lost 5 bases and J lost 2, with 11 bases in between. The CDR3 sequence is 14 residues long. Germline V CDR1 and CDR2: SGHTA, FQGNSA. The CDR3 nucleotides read TGTGCCAGCAGCCCCAGCGGGTACACAGATACGCAGTATTTT. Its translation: CASSPSGYTDTQYF.

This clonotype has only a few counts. The chain's CDR3 is CASSLVTAGLAYEQYF. CDR3 in DNA: TGTGCCAGCAGCTTAGTAACCGCCGGACTAGCCTACGAGCAGTACTTC. The rearrangement joins TRBV7-2 to TRBJ2-7, with TRBD2 identical over 7 bases. J was trimmed by 2 bases and V by 1 base; bases with no gene match: 8. The CDR3 has 16 amino acids. Germline V gene data show CDR1 as SGHTA and CDR2 as FQGNSA.

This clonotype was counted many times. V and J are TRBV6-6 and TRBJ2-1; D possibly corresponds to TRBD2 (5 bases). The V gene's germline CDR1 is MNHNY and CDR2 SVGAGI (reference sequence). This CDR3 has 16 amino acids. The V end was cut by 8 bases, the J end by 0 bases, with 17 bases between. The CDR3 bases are TGTGCCAGCTCCGGGAACGGCGGGTACTCCTACAATGAGCAGTTCTTC. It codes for CASSGNGGYSYNEQFF.

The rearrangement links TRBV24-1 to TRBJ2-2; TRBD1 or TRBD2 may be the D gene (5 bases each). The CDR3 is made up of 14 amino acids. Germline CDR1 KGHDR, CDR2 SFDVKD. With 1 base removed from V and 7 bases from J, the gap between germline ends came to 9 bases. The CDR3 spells CATSDLGTGGELFF. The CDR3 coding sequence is TGTGCCACCAGTGATTTAGGGACCGGCGGGGAGCTGTTTTTT.